A single sample gave rise to the 21 T cell receptor beta chains below, sequenced in a study of immune characterization of retroperitoneal liposarcoma. Using its own MiXCR run on the PCR reads, TCRdb lists one record per CDR3 protein. The repertoire holds around 2,300 distinct CDR3 sequences, with about half as singletons. The specimen was tumor tissue. The receptors were sampled from a female donor with retroperitoneal liposarcoma.

This clonotype is classed as medium-sized. V and J are TRBV7-2 and TRBJ2-1; no reliable D call. There are 15 residues in the CDR3. From germline, CDR1 is SGHTA and CDR2 FQGNSA. V was trimmed by 4 bases and J by 7 bases, leaving 17 bases between them. The CDR3 region has the DNA TGTGCCAGCAGCTCCGTAAGAGACCAAGGGAATGAGCAGTTCTTC. Protein product: CASSSVRDQGNEQFF.

A single count supports this clonotype. This chain connects TRBV6-5 to TRBJ2-2; TRBD1 matches at 7 bases. V lost 2 bases and J lost 3; bases outside the gene matches: 9. The CDR3 has 17 residues. CDR1 and CDR2 from the germline V gene are MNHEY and SVGAGI. The CDR3: CASSYPRTGQDTGELFF. In nucleotides, the CDR3 is TGTGCCAGCAGTTACCCTAGGACAGGCCAGGACACCGGGGAGCTGTTTTTT.

This clonotype was seen a few times. The chain links TRBV6-1 to TRBJ2-1, with D uncertain. Between the trimmed V and J ends, which lost 2 bases and 1 base, there was a span of 9 bases. The CDR3 extends over 15 amino acids. Per germline, CDR1 MNHNS and CDR2 SASEGT. CDR3 sequence (DNA): TGTGCCAGCAGTGAATCGGCTTCTTCCTACAATGAGCAGTTCTTC. This translates into CASSESASSYNEQFF.

The chain employs TRBV7-6 and TRBJ2-4; D gene ambiguous. The better agreement between TRBJ2-7 and the DNA end casts doubt on the J call. Germline-derived CDR1 and CDR2 are SGHVS and FNYEAQ. This CDR3 is built from 14 residues. In nucleotides, the CDR3 is TGTGCCAGCAGCTTTGGGCTGTCCCTAGACGAGCAGTACTTC. The encoded protein is CASSFGLSLDEQYF.

This clonotype has only a few counts. The rearrangement links TRBV6-1 to TRBJ2-3, with D unclear. Germline CDR1 reads MNHNS; CDR2 reads SASEGT. This CDR3 spans 14 amino acids. Trimming removed 6 bases from V and 4 bases from J, with 14 bases in between. In DNA form, the CDR3 reads TGTGCCAGCAGCTTAGGGCTCCCCTCAGATACGCAGTATTTT. Residues: CASSLGLPSDTQYF.

This clonotype is categorized as medium-sized (0.01 to 0.1%). DNA of the CDR3: TGTGCCAGCAGTGAAGCAGGGGAGCAGTTCTTC. It yields the protein CASSEAGEQFF. The chain joins TRBV6-1 to TRBJ2-1; D ambiguous. V lost 0 bases, J lost 10 bases, and 4 bases lay in between. The length of the CDR3 is 11 residues. CDR1 is MNHNS, CDR2 SASEGT, per germline.

This chain uses TRBV6-1 with TRBJ2-1; perhaps TRBD2 as D (5 bases). CDR3 length: 16 amino acids. V lost 6 bases, J lost 8 bases, and 23 bases lay in between. Looked up from germline, CDR1 is MNHNS and CDR2 is SASEGT. CDR3 nucleotide sequence: TGTGCCAGCAGCCCCGCGAGCTTGGGAGAGGTGGATGAGCAGTTCTTC. It encodes CASSPASLGEVDEQFF.

V gene TRBV27 combines with J gene TRBJ2-4; D may match TRBD1 or TRBD2 (5 bases each). This CDR3 is 15 amino acids long. Germline CDR1 and CDR2: MNHEY and SMNVEV (reference sequence). The ends were cut back, 5 bases at V and 6 bases at J, with 17 bases in the middle. The CDR3 sequence is CASSPDGTAGNIQYF. The CDR3 DNA is TGTGCCAGCAGTCCCGACGGGACGGCGGGAAACATTCAGTACTTC.

The chain joins TRBV6-1 to TRBJ1-1; D remains unclear. Germline assignment: CDR1 MNHNS and CDR2 SASEGT. The ends were cut back, 2 bases at V and 5 bases at J, with 15 bases in the middle. There are 15 residues in the CDR3. The CDR3 nucleotides are TGTGCCAGCAGTGAATCAGAAGGGAGTGGAACTGAAGCTTTCTTT. Its protein product is CASSESEGSGTEAFF.

In nucleotides, the CDR3 is TGTGCCAGCAGCATATCAGCCGGGACGACTAGCGGGATCCTCTACGAGCAGTACTTC. Translating gives CASSISAGTTSGILYEQYF. The chain links TRBV7-2 to TRBJ2-5; TRBD2 aligns across 11 bases. The J call may be in error: the DNA end matches TRBJ2-7 better. Germline loops: CDR1 SGHTA, CDR2 FQGNSA. This CDR3 region has 19 residues.

The rearrangement links TRBV6-1 to TRBJ1-3; D is ambiguous. This CDR3 contains 12 residues. V gave up 4 bases and J gave up 1 base, with 2 bases separating them. Germline lookup yields CDR1 MNHNS and CDR2 SASEGT. The CDR3 here is CASSVSGNTIYF. The CDR3 region has the DNA TGTGCCAGCAGTGTTTCTGGAAACACCATATATTTT.

The chain combines TRBV6-1 with TRBJ2-1, with D unclear. The J call is in doubt because the DNA end fits TRBJ2-7 better. Germline values: CDR1 MNHNS, CDR2 SASEGT. This CDR3 spans 11 amino acids. The CDR3 loop reads CASSESYEQYF. The CDR3 nucleotides are TGTGCCAGCAGTGAAAGCTACGAGCAGTACTTC.

V and J are TRBV7-6 and TRBJ2-3; D gene uncertain. V gave up 5 bases and J gave up 10 bases, with 13 bases separating them. This CDR3 spans 12 amino acids. In germline, CDR1 is SGHVS, CDR2 FNYEAQ. CDR3 residues: CASSADSAAQYF. The CDR3 DNA is TGTGCCAGCAGCGCCGACTCCGCGGCGCAGTATTTT.

V and J are TRBV3-1 and TRBJ2-3; no reliable D call. V was shortened by 1 base and J by 2 bases, with 7 bases between the two germline ends. The CDR3 extends over 14 amino acids. Germline V CDR1 and CDR2: LGHDT, YNNKEL (reference sequence). CDR3 loop: CASSQGLSTDTQYF. Here the CDR3 DNA reads TGTGCCAGCAGCCAAGGCCTCTCCACAGATACGCAGTATTTT.

The chain couples TRBV5-3 to TRBJ2-2; perhaps TRBD1 as D (5 bases). TRBV5-3 qualifies as an ORF whose function is uncertain. This CDR3 region has 18 residues. V lost 8 bases, J lost 1 base, and 24 bases lay in between. This CDR3 reads CASSPIRGGIRNTGELFF. In DNA, the CDR3 is TGTGCCAGCAGCCCTATAAGGGGTGGTATTAGGAACACCGGGGAGCTGTTTTTT.

Here the CDR3 reads CASRPTGTAWIEQFF. The CDR3 DNA sequence: TGTGCCAGCAGACCTACCGGGACAGCCTGGATTGAGCAGTTCTTC. This sequence joins TRBV7-2 and TRBJ2-1, with 7 bases fitting TRBD1. CDR1 and CDR2 from the germline V gene are SGHTA and FQGNSA. The CDR3 is made up of 15 amino acids. J lost 9 bases, V lost 6 bases, and 14 bases had no gene match. The full variable domain, rest sourced from reference TRBV7-2 and TRBJ2-1, is GAGVSQSPSNKVTEKGKDVELRCDPISGHTALYWYRQSLGQGLEFLIYFQGNSAPDKSGLPSDRFSAERTGGSVSTLTIQRTQQEDSAVYLCASRPTGTAWIEQFFGPGTRLTVL.

CDR3 amino acids: CASRPGQSANEQFF. The DNA for the CDR3 is TGTGCCAGCAGACCGGGACAGAGTGCCAATGAGCAGTTCTTC. This chain uses TRBV6-1 with TRBJ2-1; 7 nucleotides agree with TRBD1. The CDR3 runs to 14 residues. After removal of 6 bases from V and 6 bases from J, the junction contained 8 bases not matched to a gene. CDR1 and CDR2 (germline): MNHNS, SASEGT.

V is TRBV11-2 and J is TRBJ2-1, with D hard to call. The J call is doubtful: the DNA matches TRBJ2-7 better. The length of the CDR3 is 12 residues. CDR1 is SGHAT, CDR2 FQNNGV, per germline. The CDR3 here is CASSPTSYEQYF. DNA of the CDR3: TGTGCCAGCAGCCCAACCTCCTACGAGCAGTACTTC.

The sample holds a few counts of this clonotype. J is TRBJ2-1 and V is TRBV6-5, with 10 bases lining up with TRBD1. This CDR3 is built from 15 residues. In germline, CDR1 is MNHEY, CDR2 SVGAGI. V lost 2 bases, J lost 5 bases, and 3 bases stayed unmatched. CDR3 in DNA: TGTGCCAGCAGTTACGGGACAGGGGTCCACAATGAGCAGTTCTTC. Its translation: CASSYGTGVHNEQFF.

V and J are TRBV12-3 or TRBV12-4 and TRBJ2-1, with D perhaps matching TRBD2 (6 bases). The CDR3 consists of 16 residues. V lost 6 bases to trimming and J lost 7 bases, with 22 bases between them. The CDR3 loop is CASSRTGTHRGNEQFF. As DNA, the CDR3 is TGTGCCAGCAGCCGAACCGGGACTCATAGAGGTAATGAGCAGTTCTTC.

CDR3 nucleotides: TGTGCCAGCAGCTTAACATCCCGGACAGGCCCCCAAGAGACCCAGTACTTC. Its translation: CASSLTSRTGPQETQYF. The chain employs TRBV7-2 and TRBJ2-5, with TRBD1 identical over 7 bases. CDR1 is SGHTA and CDR2 is FQGNSA in the germline V gene. The junction had 10 bases not matched to a gene; V was cut back by 2 bases and J by 1 base. The length of the CDR3 is 17 residues.